The entry that follows covers one T cell receptor beta chain sequence. The target antigen is unknown. V was clipped by 10 bases and J by 5 bases, with 3 bases between them. The CDR3 contains 10 residues. The germline gives CDR1 WSHSY, CDR2 SAAADI. The sample is drawn from a study of T cell responses to AZD1222 COVID-19 vaccine. Study-wide points: Researchers report vaccine-associated CD4 TCRs spanning spike, with dominance at 160-218 and 743-854. None of the repertoires were sampled until the peak T cell response had passed. Unmutated variant regions are reportedly targeted by nearly half of spike-specific TCRs.

Assay: immunoSEQ multiplex PCR; the TCRdb copy retains only in-frame clones and omits some. Of about 260,000 clones listed, over 90% are singletons. This sequence joins TRBV10-2 and TRBJ2-6, with no clear D. Sample: peripheral blood, taken on day 0 of AZD1222 vaccination. The receptor comes from an adult in good health. The CDR3, as DNA: TGCGCCACCTGGGCCAACGTCCTGACTTTC. It translates to CATWANVLTF.